This T cell receptor beta chain came from a study of T-cell reconstitution after alpha-beta-depleted transplantation in children. Study conclusions and caveats: About two months after transplant, alpha-beta T cells reportedly came from several hundred expanded graft clones. At the one-year point after transplant, T-cell counts and TCRbeta diversity were found to come mostly from T cells that had been newly produced. The high TCRbeta diversity at day 60 in some patients came from surviving recipient T cells and thymic progenitors.

TCRbeta library preparation incorporated unique molecular identifiers. From the PCR reads, TCRdb called clonotypes with MiXCR, one entry per CDR3 protein. The data show fewer than 350,000 distinct CDR3 sequences, roughly 9.1% seen once. Of note for this clonotype: As yet, its antigen is unknown.

The CDR3 loop spans 16 amino acids. Germline-derived CDR1 and CDR2 are SGHTA and FQGTGA. Germline trimming cut 5 bases from V and 7 bases from J; bases unmatched to any gene: 13. Sequencing was performed on PBMCs, taken before TCRalphabeta/CD19-depleted stem cell transplant. This chain joins TRBV7-3 and TRBJ2-1; 8 bases line up with TRBD1. The source of this sequence is a boy under three years old with acute myeloid leukemia, due to receive a stem cell transplant. CDR3: CASSPQGAVRMNEQFF. Here the CDR3 DNA reads TGTGCCAGCAGCCCTCAGGGGGCGGTCCGAATGAATGAGCAGTTCTTC.